Listed here are 18 T cell receptor beta chains from one sample, sequenced in a study of cytomegalovirus exposure and HLA in healthy donors. Use of 60 Vbeta and 13 Jbeta primers characterized the PCR. Assay: immunoSEQ multiplex PCR; the TCRdb copy retains only in-frame clones and omits some. The sample lists about 100,000 clones, 60% to 80% occurring once. The material sequenced was PBMCs. The source is a man aged 50-59 years in good health and CMV-seropositive.

The chain employs TRBV7-9 and TRBJ1-6; TRBD1 matches 7 bases. Unmatched junction bases numbered 3, after V lost 8 bases and J lost 8 bases. The CDR3 sequence is 12 residues long. Germline lookup yields CDR1 SEHNR and CDR2 FQNEAQ (reference sequence). The CDR3 loop reads CASRQGDSPLHF. The CDR3 region has the DNA TGTGCCAGCCGACAGGGAGATTCACCCCTCCACTTT.

The chain uses TRBV30 and TRBJ2-1; tentative D call: TRBD2 (6 bases). The V gene's germline CDR1 is GTSNPN and CDR2 SVGIG (reference sequence). The CDR3 runs 12 residues. V was cut by 2 bases and J by 12 bases, with 14 bases left in between. This CDR3 is CAWSPGTPLQFF. The DNA of the CDR3 is TGTGCCTGGAGTCCGGGGACTCCTTTGCAGTTCTTC. Variable domain in full (rest from reference TRBV30 and TRBJ2-1): SQTIHQWPATLVQPVGSPLSLECTVEGTSNPNLYWYRQAAGRGLQLLFYSVGIGQISSEVPQNLSASRPQDRQFILSSKKLLLSDSGFYLCAWSPGTPLQFFGPGTRLTVL.

At least ten counts were recorded for this clone. V is TRBV13 and J is TRBJ2-5; TRBD1 aligns across 10 bases. Germline V gives CDR1 PRHDT, CDR2 FYEKMQ (reference sequence). This CDR3 region has 16 residues. Trimming removed 5 bases from V and 5 bases from J; junction bases left unmatched: 11. The CDR3 DNA reads TGTGCCAGCAGCCCACGACAGGGGGCGATTGGGGAGACCCAGTACTTC. Amino acid sequence: CASSPRQGAIGETQYF.

The chain employs TRBV7-2 and TRBJ1-1, with D possibly matching TRBD1 (6 bases). From germline, CDR1 is SGHTA and CDR2 FQGNSA. The CDR3 is made up of 13 amino acids. V shed 10 bases and J shed 1 base, with 13 bases lying between them. The CDR3 protein is CATQAGANTEAFF. In DNA form, the CDR3 reads TGTGCCACCCAGGCAGGGGCGAACACTGAAGCTTTCTTT. Full variable domain (outside the CDR3, taken from reference TRBV7-2 and TRBJ1-1): GAGVSQSPSNKVTEKGKDVELRCDPISGHTALYWYRQSLGQGLEFLIYFQGNSAPDKSGLPSDRFSAERTGGSVSTLTIQRTQQEDSAVYLCATQAGANTEAFFGQGTRLTVV.

The chain links TRBV30 to TRBJ1-4, with 7 bases fitting TRBD1. The trim removed 4 bases at V and 3 bases at J, leaving 5 bases unmatched. The CDR3 contains 14 residues. Germline V gene sequence: CDR1 GTSNPN, CDR2 SVGIG (reference sequence). DNA of the CDR3: TGTGCCTGGACCCCCAGGGGGGCTAATGAAAAACTGTTTTTT. This codes for CAWTPRGANEKLFF.

This clone was seen a handful of times. The CDR3 nucleotides read TGTGCCAGCAGCTTAGATCCGTACGAGCAGTACTTC. Its translation is CASSLDPYEQYF. The rearrangement uses TRBV11-3 and TRBJ2-7; D is unclear. From germline, CDR1 is SGHNT and CDR2 YENEEA. Deletions cut 0 bases from V and 4 bases from J, with 4 bases between. This CDR3 is 12 amino acids long.

This rearrangement joins TRBV14 to TRBJ2-2; D unresolved. This CDR3 comprises 14 residues. The germline gives CDR1 SGHDN, CDR2 FVKESK. The V end was cut by 0 bases, the J end by 6 bases, with 8 bases between. The CDR3 nucleotides are TGTGCCAGCAGCCAAGATTATGGCTCCGGGGAGCTGTTTTTT. Translating gives CASSQDYGSGELFF.

J is TRBJ1-2 and V is TRBV5-6, with 10 bases lining up with TRBD1. With V trimmed by 4 bases and J by 7 bases, 7 bases remained unmatched. Germline-derived CDR1 and CDR2 are SGHDT and YYEEEE. The CDR3 length is 14 residues. The CDR3 reads CASSGKGQGSGYTF. The CDR3 nucleotides read TGTGCCAGCAGCGGAAAGGGACAGGGGAGTGGCTACACCTTC. Together with reference TRBV5-6 and TRBJ1-2, the CDR3 gives the full variable domain: DAGVTQSPTHLIKTRGQQVTLRCSPKSGHDTVSWYQQALGQGPQFIFQYYEEEERQRGNFPDRFSGHQFPNYSSELNVNALLLGDSALYLCASSGKGQGSGYTFGSGTRLTVV.

V is TRBV9 and J is TRBJ2-1; tentatively, D is TRBD2 (6 bases). Trimming shortened V by 0 bases and J by 1 base, and 11 bases separated the two germline ends. Per germline, CDR1 SGDLS and CDR2 YYNGEE. This CDR3 is 16 amino acids long. CDR3 protein: CASSVVGGSSYNEQFF. Written as DNA, the CDR3 is TGTGCCAGCAGCGTAGTGGGGGGTTCGTCCTACAATGAGCAGTTCTTC.

The chain employs TRBV4-2 and TRBJ1-5; D remains unclear. V was pared by 4 bases and J by 5 bases, with 21 bases between. The CDR3 contains 17 residues. CDR1 is LGHNA, CDR2 YNFKEQ, per germline. The CDR3 DNA follows: TGTGCCAGCAGCCTCCTAGGCAAGGGAGGCCTTGATCAGCCCCAGCATTTT. Protein product: CASSLLGKGGLDQPQHF.

The chain carries TRBV19 and TRBJ2-1, with 12 bases aligning to TRBD2. The V and J ends lost 6 bases and 5 bases, in that order; junction bases with no gene match: 8. The CDR3 is made up of 16 amino acids. CDR1 and CDR2 from the germline V gene are LNHDA and SQIVND (reference sequence). CDR3 nucleotide sequence: TGTGCCAGTAGCGAATTGGGACTAGCGGGCAACAATGAGCAGTTCTTC. Its protein is CASSELGLAGNNEQFF.

The chain couples TRBV28 to TRBJ1-2, with a tentative D call TRBD1 (6 bases). This CDR3 comprises 15 residues. V lost 7 bases and J lost 4, with 19 bases in between. Germline assignment: CDR1 MDHEN and CDR2 SYDVKM. The CDR3 sequence: CASTVGGGLFYGYTF. In DNA form, the CDR3 reads TGTGCCAGCACTGTAGGGGGGGGACTATTCTATGGCTACACCTTC.

The V gene is TRBV7-3, the J gene TRBJ2-1, with a weak D call TRBD2 (5 bases). Trimming cost V 6 bases and J 2 bases, with 14 bases left between them. The length of the CDR3 is 15 residues. Per germline, CDR1 SGHTA and CDR2 FQGTGA. DNA of the CDR3: TGTGCCAGCAGAAGCGGCGACGGAACCTACAATGAGCAGTTCTTC. Translated, it gives CASRSGDGTYNEQFF.

This chain uses TRBV5-8 with TRBJ2-1, with a weak D call TRBD2 (5 bases). CDR1 is SGHTS, CDR2 YDEGEE, per germline. The V and J ends lost 0 bases and 5 bases respectively, with 18 bases between them. The CDR3 has 17 residues. This CDR3 reads CASSLDVSARGHNEQFF. The CDR3 region has the DNA TGTGCCAGCAGCTTGGATGTGTCCGCGCGAGGGCACAATGAGCAGTTCTTC. Full variable domain (rest looked up from reference TRBV5-8 and TRBJ2-1): EAGVTQSPTHLIKTRGQQATLRCSPISGHTSVYWYQQALGLGLQFLLWYDEGEERNRGNFPPRFSGRQFPNYSSELNVNALELEDSALYLCASSLDVSARGHNEQFFGPGTRLTVL.

The chain employs TRBV4-1 and TRBJ1-2; TRBD1 aligns across 7 bases. Germline-derived CDR1 and CDR2 are MGHRA and YSYEKL. Trimming cost V 4 bases and J 2 bases; bases outside gene matches: 1. The CDR3 is 13 residues long. As DNA, the CDR3 is TGCGCCAGCAGCCCGACAGGGAACTATGGCTACACCTTC. As protein: CASSPTGNYGYTF.

This chain connects TRBV10-3 to TRBJ1-4; D is ambiguous. The germline CDR1 and CDR2 sequences are ENHRY and SYGVKD. The CDR3 totals 11 residues. Trimming shortened V by 11 bases and J by 8 bases, and 12 bases separated the two germline ends. The CDR3 sequence: CAVFSGEKLFF. In nucleotides, the CDR3 is TGTGCCGTCTTCTCCGGGGAAAAACTGTTTTTT.

The chain has TRBV5-8 and TRBJ2-1; the D gene is possibly TRBD1 (5 bases). The V end lost 0 bases, the J end lost 4 bases, and 8 bases lay between the germline ends. The CDR3 runs 14 residues. CDR1 is SGHTS, CDR2 YDEGEE, per germline. The CDR3 loop is CASSLVGVYNEQFF. CDR3 in DNA: TGTGCCAGCAGCTTGGTAGGGGTGTACAATGAGCAGTTCTTC.

The V gene is TRBV4-2, the J gene TRBJ2-7; 11 bases line up with TRBD1. The trim removed 2 bases at V and 0 bases at J, leaving 3 bases unmatched. Germline CDR1 is LGHNA and CDR2 is YNFKEQ. The CDR3 sequence is 16 residues long. The CDR3 protein is CASSQPGQGGSYEQYF. In DNA, the CDR3 is TGTGCCAGCAGCCAACCGGGACAGGGGGGCTCCTACGAGCAGTACTTC.